This T cell receptor beta chain came from a study of T-cell reconstitution after alpha-beta-depleted transplantation in children listed by TCRdb under 2016. Concerning the study at large: T-cell immune reconstitution after TCRalphabeta/CD19-depleted allogeneic hematopoietic cell transplantation in children was quantitatively tracked in the study by means of TCR repertoire profiling.

Library preparation used PCR. The run used an Illumina HiSeq 2500. TCR libraries were prepared with molecular barcoding, using unique molecular identifiers to normalize TCRbeta repertoire quantification. TCRdb cleaned the public reads at Q25 with fastp, built clones with MiXCR and kept in-frame beta chains. Rows with one shared CDR3 protein collapse into an entry with the most common genes and DNA. Within this sample are around 370,000 distinct CDR3 sequences, with 10% of them counted one time only. The ten largest clonotypes hold 2% to 2.5% of the sample. There are many counts of this clonotype. Its antigen remains undetermined. No clone much larger than this one lies a single base away; base qualities are absent. The CDR3 sequence holds 14 residues, the cysteine and phenylalanine included. Just CDR3 DNA is preserved here, 42 bases in frame from base 1. CDR1 and CDR2, looked up from the germline V gene, are SQVTM and ANQGSEA. V is reduced by 1 base and J by 6 bases, leaving a spacing of 15 bases between them.

The chain employs TRBV29-1 and TRBJ2-5, and TRBD1 may be the D gene, going by 5 matching bases. The starting material was PBMCs from the stem cell graft donor, obtained from the stem cell graft. The TCR sequence derives from a human donor who donated a stem cell graft to a child with acute lymphoblastic leukemia. CDR3 loop: CSVEGWGPEKTQYF. DNA sequence: TGCAGCGTTGAAGGTTGGGGCCCCGAGAAGACCCAGTACTTC.